What follows describes a single TCR beta chain. This entry belongs to a study of regulatory T cells in long-lasting Graves disease. Germline V gives CDR1 SGHRS, CDR2 YFSETQ. The CDR3 has 15 residues. The ends were cut back, 7 bases at V and 2 bases at J, with 18 bases in the middle. Time point reported: newly diagnosed GD, antithyroid drugs for less than 3 months. From PBMCs, RNA was extracted and then used to make the TCR library. Arm-PCR of CDR3 regions with iRepertoire HTBI primers generated TCR beta libraries. MiXCR, run by TCRdb on the multiplex PCR reads, gives a single entry per CDR3 protein. The sample includes about 440,000 distinct CDR3 sequences, 14% to 15% of them seen just once. The sample was also linked to a second study, of T cells in Graves' hyperthyroidism and ophthalmopathy.

Sequences were derived from peripheral blood mononuclear cells (PBMCs), sampled at new diagnosis, from a patient treated with antithyroid drugs. V and J are TRBV5-1 and TRBJ2-5; the D gene is possibly TRBD1 (6 bases). The receptor was derived from a woman in her 30s with Graves disease. The CDR3 protein is CASGPQGIPQETQYF. Written as DNA, the CDR3 is TGCGCCAGCGGTCCTCAGGGGATCCCACAAGAGACCCAGTACTTC.